The clone carrying this T cell receptor (beta chain) appeared a single time. Spiking of synthetic TCR analog templates was performed in each PCR. Method: immunoSEQ multiplex PCR; TCRdb's copy keeps in-frame clones and lacks some. The table shows about 95,000 clones, with 90% occurring only once. The data stem from a study of PD-L1 blockade in urothelial cancer. Turning to the study itself: Atezolizumab at 1,200 mg intravenously every 3 weeks was started by patients in 2014. Peripheral blood specimens exhibited a median yield of about 140,000 T cells.

Time point denoted: pretreatment peripheral blood. The origin of this receptor is a man aged 55-75 years with urothelial cancer. The specimen was PBMCs, collected around atezolizumab (anti-PD-L1) treatment.

The CDR3 nucleotides read TGCAGCGTCGATAACAATTTGGATACGCAGTATTTT. Translated, it gives CSVDNNLDTQYF. The chain combines TRBV29-1 with TRBJ2-3; D unresolved. Germline V lookup: CDR1 SQVTM, CDR2 ANQGSEA. CDR3 length: 12 amino acids. With 6 bases removed from V and 6 bases from J, the gap between germline ends came to 13 bases.